These T cell receptor beta chains were read from a single sample in a study of glioma-infiltrating T cells after dendritic cell vaccination. The protocol was immunoSEQ multiplex PCR, while the TCRdb copy is restricted to in-frame clones and leaves out a portion. The repertoire holds tens of thousands of clones, around 84% seen once, with 8.5% in the top ten. Sequenced material: blood, taken after dendritic cell vaccination. Receptors originate from a human donor with glioblastoma. Each CDR3 is given with its conserved first and last residue. A D gene is named only where the DNA matches it firmly. Clone size, where shown, is once, few, many, or a class for clones that have expanded.

J gene,V gene,clone size,D gene,CDR3 protein,CDR3 DNA
TRBJ2-7,TRBV18,NA,NA,CASRFQGDEQYF,TGTGCCAGCCGGTTCCAGGGCGACGAGCAGTACTTC
TRBJ1-3,TRBV28,NA,TRBD1,CASSHLGQPGNTIYF,TGTGCCAGCAGTCACCTGGGACAGCCTGGAAACACCATATATTTT
TRBJ1-1,TRBV19,NA,TRBD1,CASTQGQGAEAFF,TGTGCCAGTACTCAGGGACAGGGCGCTGAAGCTTTCTTT
TRBJ2-1,TRBV6-1,NA,TRBD2,CASAGLADNEQFF,TGTGCCAGCGCCGGACTAGCGGACAATGAGCAGTTCTTC
TRBJ2-2,TRBV23-1,once,TRBD1,CASSQDEQGAANTGELFF,TGCGCCAGCAGTCAGGACGAACAGGGGGCTGCGAACACCGGGGAGCTGTTTTTT
TRBJ2-4,TRBV5-6,NA,NA,CASSSTGSAKNIQYF,TGTGCCAGCAGCTCGACAGGTTCGGCCAAAAACATTCAGTACTTC
TRBJ1-1,TRBV5-4,NA,TRBD1,CASGQGATEAFF,TGTGCCAGCGGACAGGGGGCCACTGAAGCTTTCTTT
TRBJ1-5,TRBV28,NA,NA,CASSLENQPQHF,TGTGCCAGCAGTCTAGAAAATCAGCCCCAGCATTTT
TRBJ2-2,TRBV2,few,NA,CASSGDTGELFF,TGTGCCAGCAGCGGTGACACCGGGGAGCTGTTTTTT
TRBJ2-5,TRBV19,NA,NA,CASSLSTAQETQYF,TGTGCCAGTAGTCTCTCGACAGCCCAAGAGACCCAGTACTTC
TRBJ2-4,TRBV9,NA,TRBD1,CASNNRGLVDIQYF,TGTGCCAGCAATAACAGGGGGCTGGTGGACATTCAGTACTTC
TRBJ2-2,TRBV7-3,NA,NA,CASSLRRLEAGDTGELFF,TGTGCCAGCAGCTTGAGGAGACTAGAGGCTGGGGACACCGGGGAGCTGTTTTTT
TRBJ2-3,TRBV5-1,NA,NA,CASSQQNTDTQYF,TGCGCCAGCAGCCAACAAAACACAGATACGCAGTATTTT
TRBJ2-1,TRBV6-5,NA,NA,CASSYSSGGSYNEQFF,TGTGCCAGCAGTTACTCCAGCGGAGGATCCTACAATGAGCAGTTCTTC
TRBJ2-1,TRBV29-1,NA,NA,CSVEDPGVNEQFF,TGCAGCGTTGAAGATCCAGGGGTAAATGAGCAGTTCTTC
TRBJ1-2,TRBV19,NA,TRBD1,CASRGTGRHGYTF,TGTGCCAGTAGGGGGACAGGGCGTCATGGCTACACCTTC
TRBJ2-7,TRBV5-6,NA,TRBD2,CASSFRTSGSYEQYF,TGTGCCAGCAGCTTCCGGACTAGCGGCTCCTACGAGCAGTACTTC
TRBJ1-2,TRBV6-5,NA,TRBD1,CASSYSGQVRNGYTF,TGTGCCAGCAGTTACTCGGGACAGGTGAGGAATGGCTACACCTTC
TRBJ2-7,TRBV4-3,NA,NA,CASSQDLGGPLYEQYF,TGCGCCAGCAGCCAAGATCTGGGGGGGCCCCTCTACGAGCAGTACTTC
TRBJ2-3,TRBV10-3,NA,TRBD1,CAISDSPGQGSDTQYF,TGTGCCATCAGTGATTCTCCGGGACAGGGGTCAGATACGCAGTATTTT
TRBJ2-7,TRBV28,few,NA,CASSWGDEQYF,TGTGCCAGCAGTTGGGGGGACGAGCAGTACTTC
TRBJ1-2,TRBV5-8,NA,NA,CASSALGQWQGYGYTF,TGTGCCAGCAGTGCCCTCGGACAGTGGCAGGGGTATGGCTACACCTTC
TRBJ2-3,TRBV7-3,NA,NA,CASSRTGIADTQYF,TGTGCCAGCAGCCGCACAGGGATTGCGGATACGCAGTATTTT
TRBJ1-2,TRBV4-1,NA,NA,CASSQGVGDSYYGYTF,TGCGCCAGCAGCCAAGGAGTCGGAGACAGCTACTATGGCTACACCTTC
TRBJ2-2,TRBV9,NA,TRBD1,CASSVPSQGADTGELFF,TGTGCCAGCAGCGTCCCCTCACAGGGGGCGGACACCGGGGAGCTGTTTTTT
TRBJ1-2,TRBV5-6,NA,TRBD1,CASSSPRGQGSYGYTF,TGTGCCAGCAGCAGCCCCCGCGGACAGGGGAGCTATGGCTACACCTTC
TRBJ2-1,TRBV6-5,NA,TRBD2,CASSAGLAGDNEQFF,TGTGCCAGCAGTGCCGGACTAGCGGGAGACAATGAGCAGTTCTTC
TRBJ2-3,TRBV11-1,NA,TRBD1,CASSLGVGQGFADTQYF,TGTGCCAGCAGCTTAGGAGTGGGACAGGGGTTTGCAGATACGCAGTATTTT
TRBJ1-5,TRBV9,NA,NA,CASSVENRLEPQHF,TGTGCCAGCAGCGTAGAGAACCGGTTGGAGCCCCAGCATTTT
TRBJ1-5,TRBV19,once,NA,CASSIRVIDQPQHF,TGTGCCAGTAGTATTCGGGTCATAGATCAGCCCCAGCATTTT
TRBJ1-1,TRBV11-2,NA,NA,CASSLGLTGQMGAFF,TGTGCCAGCAGCTTAGGTCTTACTGGACAGATGGGCGCTTTCTTT
TRBJ1-2,TRBV27,few,NA,CASSLYLGGSYGYTF,TGTGCCAGCAGTTTATATTTGGGGGGAAGCTATGGCTACACCTTC
TRBJ1-2,TRBV19,once,NA,CASSRRDTLLVDYGYTF,TGTGCCAGTAGCCGTCGGGACACCCTTCTGGTGGACTATGGCTACACCTTC
TRBJ2-1,TRBV29-1,NA,NA,CSVPRRDAGSEQFF,TGCAGCGTCCCACGCCGCGACGCGGGCAGTGAGCAGTTCTTC
TRBJ2-4,TRBV28,NA,TRBD1,CASSSGQGGGAKNIQYF,TGTGCCAGCAGCTCGGGACAGGGCGGTGGTGCCAAAAACATTCAGTACTTC
TRBJ1-5,TRBV30,NA,TRBD1,CAWSRDSLNQPQHF,TGTGCCTGGAGTAGGGACAGCCTGAATCAGCCCCAGCATTTT
TRBJ2-1,TRBV28,NA,TRBD2,CASSFPIGAGGVGEQFF,TGTGCCAGCAGTTTCCCTATTGGGGCGGGAGGGGTCGGTGAGCAGTTCTTC
TRBJ2-3,TRBV5-1,NA,NA,CASSLASATDTQYF,TGCGCCAGCAGCTTGGCTAGCGCCACAGATACGCAGTATTTT
TRBJ2-1,TRBV19,once,TRBD1,CAGGTGGPNEQFF,TGTGCCGGGGGGACAGGGGGGCCCAATGAGCAGTTCTTC
TRBJ1-3,TRBV7-9,NA,NA,CASSLYSLSGNTIYF,TGTGCCAGCAGCTTATACAGCCTCTCTGGAAACACCATATATTTT
TRBJ2-7,TRBV5-1,once,TRBD2,CASSPLCAGGARGRAPGSYEQYF,TGCGCCAGCAGCCCACTATGTGCGGGGGGGGCTCGGGGGAGGGCCCCGGGCTCCTACGAGCAGTACTTC
TRBJ2-7,TRBV28,NA,TRBD1,CASKETGGLYEQYF,TGTGCCAGCAAAGAGACAGGGGGCTTGTACGAGCAGTACTTC
TRBJ2-7,TRBV14,NA,NA,CASSHGRAHFYEQYF,TGTGCCAGCAGCCACGGCAGGGCGCACTTCTACGAGCAGTACTTC
TRBJ2-7,TRBV6-1,NA,NA,CASSMTVDPYEQYF,TGTGCCAGCAGTATGACAGTTGACCCTTACGAGCAGTACTTC
TRBJ1-2,TRBV18,NA,NA,CASSPLGGENYGYTF,TGTGCCAGCTCACCTCTCGGAGGAGAAAACTATGGCTACACCTTC
TRBJ2-3,TRBV6-5,NA,NA,CASSYSKRLYTDTQYF,TGTGCCAGCAGTTACTCGAAAAGACTCTACACAGATACGCAGTATTTT
TRBJ1-2,TRBV18,NA,NA,CASSPATGDYGYTF,TGTGCCAGCTCACCAGCGACAGGAGACTATGGCTACACCTTC
TRBJ2-3,TRBV19,once,NA,CASSIDLPSASTDTQYF,TGTGCCAGTAGTATAGATCTCCCTAGCGCAAGCACAGATACGCAGTATTTT
TRBJ1-2,TRBV27,NA,TRBD1,CASSRGTGANYGYTF,TGTGCCAGCAGTCGGGGGACAGGAGCGAACTATGGCTACACCTTC